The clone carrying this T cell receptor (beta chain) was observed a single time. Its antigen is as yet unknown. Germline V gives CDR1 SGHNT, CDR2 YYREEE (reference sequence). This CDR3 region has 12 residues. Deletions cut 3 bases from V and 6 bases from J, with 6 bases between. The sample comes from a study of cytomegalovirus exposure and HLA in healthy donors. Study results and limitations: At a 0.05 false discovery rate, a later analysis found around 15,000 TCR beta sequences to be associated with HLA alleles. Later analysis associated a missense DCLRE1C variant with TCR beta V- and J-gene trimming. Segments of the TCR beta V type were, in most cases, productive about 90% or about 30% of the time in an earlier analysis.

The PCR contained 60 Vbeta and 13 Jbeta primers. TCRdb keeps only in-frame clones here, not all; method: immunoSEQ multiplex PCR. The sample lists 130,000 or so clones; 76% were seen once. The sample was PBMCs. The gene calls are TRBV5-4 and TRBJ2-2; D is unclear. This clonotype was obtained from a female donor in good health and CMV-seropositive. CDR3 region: CASSSPSGELFF. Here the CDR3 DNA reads TGTGCCAGCAGCTCCCCTTCCGGGGAGCTGTTTTTT.